This T cell receptor beta chain was identified in a study of shared clonotypes between healthy human individuals. Study-level background: The donor group consisted of two women and three men, aged 18 to 49.

Positive CCR7 selection of CD45RO-negative cells yielded the naive CD8 cells, and terminally differentiated effector memory CD45RA+ cells were excluded. An approximately 210 ng quantity of DNA, tens of thousands of T cell genomes, went into the sorted-subset replicate PCRs. Sequencing was performed with immunoSEQ multiplex PCR; in TCRdb, only in-frame clones are kept and a portion is missing. The sample contains under 850,000 clones, nearly 95% of which appear only once. The CDR3 runs to 15 residues. V was cut by 6 bases and J by 0 bases, with 12 bases left in between. In germline, CDR1 is MNHNY, CDR2 SVGAGI (reference sequence). Study results and caveats: In general, naive subsets displayed greater estimated richness than memory subsets did.

With respect to this clone: Its matching antigen is unknown.

V and J are TRBV6-6 and TRBJ2-1; D ambiguous. The TCR comes from a man aged 30-40 years in good health. The sequenced material came from naive CD8+ T cells sorted from blood. CDR3 DNA sequence: TGTGCCAGCAGCACCGACCTGAGCTCCTACAATGAGCAGTTCTTC. It yields the protein CASSTDLSSYNEQFF.